This T cell receptor (beta chain) stems from a study of T cell responses to AZD1222 COVID-19 vaccine. General study results and limits: Scientists sampled the repertoires only once the peak T cell response had passed. Vaccination with two AZD1222 doses was followed by a rise in Spike-specific TCR breadth and depth. Clonal diversity may have been underestimated in mostly white British donors. Spike was spanned by vaccine-associated CD4 TCRs, which were dominant at 160-218 and 743-854.

Remarks on this clone: The antigen is not known.

The germline V gene encodes CDR1 MDHEN and CDR2 SYDVKM. The CDR3 extends over 11 amino acids. The V gene lost 3 bases and the J gene lost 8 bases, with 7 bases spanning the gap. TCRdb keeps only in-frame clones here, not all; method: immunoSEQ multiplex PCR. Seen here are 75,000 to 90,000 clones, 70% to 90% observed once, and the top ten hold more than 3%. The chain couples TRBV28 to TRBJ1-1; no definite D call. Source: peripheral blood, taken 28 days after the second AZD1222 dose. This TCR was sampled from an adult who received the AZD1222 COVID-19 vaccine. DNA of the CDR3: TGTGCCAGCAGTTTGTTAGACGAAGCTTTCTTT. Protein product: CASSLLDEAFF.